This section outlines one T cell receptor (beta chain) sequence together with its context. No antigen is known for it. This specimen comes from a study of cytomegalovirus exposure and HLA in healthy donors. The study, taken as a whole, reports: TRBV6-2, TRBV6-3 and some other V segments were excluded as indistinguishable.

The study ran its PCR with 60 Vbeta and 13 Jbeta primers. How the authors handled the data: A later analysis counted around 74 million unique TCR beta chains, some 11 million shared. Measured with immunoSEQ multiplex PCR; TCRdb has only the in-frame clones, and not every one. The V and J calls and clone size were taken over from that table, and D and trimming were inferred from the DNA. The sample holds 150,000 to 200,000 clones, roughly 73% seen once. The CDR3 totals 13 residues. The V gene's germline CDR1 is GTSNPN and CDR2 SVGIG (reference sequence). V was clipped by 2 bases and J by 3 bases, with 10 bases between them.

This TCR was recovered from a female donor in good health and CMV-seronegative. The chain combines TRBV30 with TRBJ1-2, with a tentative D call TRBD1 (5 bases). The sequencing input was PBMCs. Here the CDR3 DNA reads TGTGCCTGGAGTAAAGGGGAAGACTATGGCTACACCTTC. It yields the protein CAWSKGEDYGYTF.